The present T cell receptor beta chain was sequenced within a study of blood T cell repertoires in COVID-19. CDR1 and CDR2 from the germline V gene are KGHSH and LQKENI. The CDR3 is 16 residues long. The V gene end was trimmed by 1 base and the J gene end by 2 bases; junction bases not matched to a gene: 2. Repertoires were generated with immunoSEQ multiplex PCR, while TCRdb's copy carries only in-frame clones and drops some. The sample lists hundreds of thousands of clones, roughly 87% occurring once. The J gene is TRBJ1-5, the V gene TRBV18; 10 bases are shared with TRBD1. This TCR was recovered from a man aged 55 to 70 who had recovered from COVID-19. Sequencing input: peripheral blood. CDR3 DNA sequence: TGTGCCAGCTCACCACTCGGGACAGGGGGCAATCAGCCCCAGCATTTT. Its translation: CASSPLGTGGNQPQHF.